This entry features one T cell receptor (beta chain) sequence. Its antigen is as yet unknown. The repertoire was sequenced with immunoSEQ multiplex PCR; TCRdb's copy has only in-frame clones and lacks some. This repertoire shows about 21,000 clones, about 84% found once; its top ten account for about 26%. The data derive from a study of Tregs in tolerant kidney transplant recipients. The nonmyeloablative bone marrow transplants came from related graft donors, with transient mixed chimerism. Notes on the study in general: Tregs expanded with activated donor B cells seemed most donor-specific. Findings come from small patient numbers and require larger validation. Tolerant patients' donor-specific Tregs expanded beyond overall Tregs, suggesting antigen-driven growth.

The CDR3 extends over 16 amino acids. In germline, CDR1 is LNHDA, CDR2 SQIVND (reference sequence). The V segment lost 7 bases and the J segment 7 bases; nucleotides outside the gene matches: 15. The receptor was derived from a human patient who received a combined kidney and bone marrow transplant. The graft donor may have contributed some T cells. The chain joins TRBV19 to TRBJ2-1; 8 bases fit TRBD2. The specimen was CD8+ T cells from blood (PBMCs), collected 6 months after the transplant. The CDR3 DNA reads TGTGCCAGTACCCAAGCCACGCGGGGGGCTTGGAATGAGCAGTTCTTC. It is translated as CASTQATRGAWNEQFF.